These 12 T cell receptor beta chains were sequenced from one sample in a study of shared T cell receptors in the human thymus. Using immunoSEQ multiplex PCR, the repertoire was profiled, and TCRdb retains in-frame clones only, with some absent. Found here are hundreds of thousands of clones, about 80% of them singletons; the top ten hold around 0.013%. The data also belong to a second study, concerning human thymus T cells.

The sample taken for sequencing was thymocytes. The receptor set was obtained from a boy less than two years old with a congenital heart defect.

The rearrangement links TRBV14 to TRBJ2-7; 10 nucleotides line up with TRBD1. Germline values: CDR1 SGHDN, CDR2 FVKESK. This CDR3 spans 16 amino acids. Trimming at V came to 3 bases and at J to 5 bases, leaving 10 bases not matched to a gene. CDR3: CASSQKWDRGLNEQYF. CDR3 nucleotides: TGTGCCAGCAGCCAGAAGTGGGACAGGGGTCTCAACGAGCAGTACTTC.

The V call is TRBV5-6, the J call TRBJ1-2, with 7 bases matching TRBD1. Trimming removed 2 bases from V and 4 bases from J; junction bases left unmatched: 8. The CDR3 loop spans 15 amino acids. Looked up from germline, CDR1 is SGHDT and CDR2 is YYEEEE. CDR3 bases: TGTGCCAGCAGCTTTGATGACAGGGAAAGCTATGGCTACACCTTC. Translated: CASSFDDRESYGYTF.

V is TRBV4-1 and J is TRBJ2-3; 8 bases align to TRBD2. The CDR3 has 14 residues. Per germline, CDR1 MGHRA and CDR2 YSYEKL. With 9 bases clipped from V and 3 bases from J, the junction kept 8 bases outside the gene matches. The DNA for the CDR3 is TGCGCCAGTCGCCGGGGGGGGGAGACAGATACGCAGTATTTT. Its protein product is CASRRGGETDTQYF.

The CDR3 protein is CASSQGDRGQQPQHF. CDR3 DNA: TGCGCCAGCAGCCAAGGGGACAGGGGGCAACAGCCCCAGCATTTT. The chain couples TRBV4-3 to TRBJ1-5; TRBD1 matches 12 bases. V gave up 1 base and J gave up 7 bases; unmatched junction bases: 2. The germline V gene has CDR1 LGHNA and CDR2 YSLEER. The CDR3 consists of 15 residues.

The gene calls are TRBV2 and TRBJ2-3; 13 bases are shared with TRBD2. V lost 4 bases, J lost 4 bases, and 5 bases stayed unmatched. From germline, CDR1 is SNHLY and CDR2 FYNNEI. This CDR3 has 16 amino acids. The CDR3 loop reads CASSGTSGSFSDTQYF. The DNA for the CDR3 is TGTGCCAGCAGTGGGACTAGCGGGAGTTTCTCAGATACGCAGTATTTT.

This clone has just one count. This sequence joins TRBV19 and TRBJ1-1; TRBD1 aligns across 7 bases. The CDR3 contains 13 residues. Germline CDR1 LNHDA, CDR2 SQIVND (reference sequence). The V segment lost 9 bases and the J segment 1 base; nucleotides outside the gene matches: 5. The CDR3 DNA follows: TGTGCCAGCCTGGGACAGCCGAACACTGAAGCTTTCTTT. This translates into CASLGQPNTEAFF.

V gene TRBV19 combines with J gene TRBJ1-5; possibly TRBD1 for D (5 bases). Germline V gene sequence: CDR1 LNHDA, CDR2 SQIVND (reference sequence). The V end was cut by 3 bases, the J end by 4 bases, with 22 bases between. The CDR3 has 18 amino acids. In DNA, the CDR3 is TGTGCCAGTAGTATGGGGGGAGAAGATCGGGGGAGAAATCAGCCCCAGCATTTT. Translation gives CASSMGGEDRGRNQPQHF.

CDR3 in amino acids: CASSVVLAGGPEETQYF. CDR3 in DNA: TGTGCCAGCAGCGTAGTCCTAGCGGGAGGGCCGGAGGAGACCCAGTACTTC. The chain uses TRBV9 and TRBJ2-5, with TRBD2 identical over 12 bases. The germline V gene has CDR1 SGDLS and CDR2 YYNGEE. The CDR3 spans 17 residues. V lost 0 bases to trimming and J lost 5 bases; unmatched junction nucleotides: 8.

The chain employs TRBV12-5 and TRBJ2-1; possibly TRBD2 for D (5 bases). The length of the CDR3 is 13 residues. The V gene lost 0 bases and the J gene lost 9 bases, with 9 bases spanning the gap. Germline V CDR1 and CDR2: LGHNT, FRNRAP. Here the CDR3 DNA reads TGTGCTAGTGGTTTGGTATGCCGGGGTGAGCAGTTCTTC. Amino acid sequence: CASGLVCRGEQFF.

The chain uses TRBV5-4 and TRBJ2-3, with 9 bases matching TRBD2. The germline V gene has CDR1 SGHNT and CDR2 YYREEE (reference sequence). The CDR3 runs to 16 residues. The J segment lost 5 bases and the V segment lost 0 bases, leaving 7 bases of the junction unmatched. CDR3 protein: CASSLELAGRRDTQYF. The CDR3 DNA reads TGTGCCAGCAGCTTGGAGCTAGCGGGAAGAAGAGATACGCAGTATTTT.

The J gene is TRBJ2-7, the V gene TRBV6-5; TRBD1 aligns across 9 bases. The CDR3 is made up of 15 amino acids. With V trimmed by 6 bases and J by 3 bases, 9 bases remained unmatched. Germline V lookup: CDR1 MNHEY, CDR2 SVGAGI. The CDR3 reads CASSQSGQGFYEQYF. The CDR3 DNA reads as TGTGCCAGCAGCCAGAGCGGACAGGGGTTCTACGAGCAGTACTTC.

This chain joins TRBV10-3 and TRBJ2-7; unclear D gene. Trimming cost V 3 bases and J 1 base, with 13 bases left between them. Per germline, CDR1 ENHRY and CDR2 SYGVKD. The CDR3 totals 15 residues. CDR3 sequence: CAISDKGEDSYEQYF. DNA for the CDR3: TGTGCCATCAGTGATAAAGGCGAGGATTCCTACGAGCAGTACTTC.